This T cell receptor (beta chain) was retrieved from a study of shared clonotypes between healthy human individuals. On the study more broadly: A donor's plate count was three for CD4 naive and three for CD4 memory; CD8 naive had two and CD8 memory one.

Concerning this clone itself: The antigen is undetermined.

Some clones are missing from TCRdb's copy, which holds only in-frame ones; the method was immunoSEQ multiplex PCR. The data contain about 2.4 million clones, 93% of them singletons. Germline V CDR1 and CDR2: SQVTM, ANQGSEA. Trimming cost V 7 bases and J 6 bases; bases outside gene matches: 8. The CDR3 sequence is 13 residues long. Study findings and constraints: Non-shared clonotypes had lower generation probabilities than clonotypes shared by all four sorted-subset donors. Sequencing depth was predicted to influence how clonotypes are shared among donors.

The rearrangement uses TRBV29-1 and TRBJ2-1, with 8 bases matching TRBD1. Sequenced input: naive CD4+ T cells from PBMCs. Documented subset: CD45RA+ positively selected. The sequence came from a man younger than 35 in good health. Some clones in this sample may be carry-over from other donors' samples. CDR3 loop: CSADGQGGNEQFF. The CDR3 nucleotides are TGCAGCGCCGACGGACAGGGTGGCAATGAGCAGTTCTTC.